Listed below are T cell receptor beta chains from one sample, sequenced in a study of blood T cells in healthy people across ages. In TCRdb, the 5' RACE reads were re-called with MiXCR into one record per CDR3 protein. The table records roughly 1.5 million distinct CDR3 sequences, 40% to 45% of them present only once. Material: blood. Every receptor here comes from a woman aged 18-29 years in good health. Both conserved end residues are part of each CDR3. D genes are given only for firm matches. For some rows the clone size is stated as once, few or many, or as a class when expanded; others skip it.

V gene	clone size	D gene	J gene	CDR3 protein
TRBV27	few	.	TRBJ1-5	CASSRGWPDQPQHF
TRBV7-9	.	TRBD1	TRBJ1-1	CASSNRDRGRFSEAFF
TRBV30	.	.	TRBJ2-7	CAWSGRYEQYF
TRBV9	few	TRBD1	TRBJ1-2	CASSVGSGGYYGYTF
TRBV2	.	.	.	CASSEWTEETQFF
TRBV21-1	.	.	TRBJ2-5	CASSKEWGEQETQYF
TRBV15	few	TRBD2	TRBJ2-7	CATSRVAGTYEQYF
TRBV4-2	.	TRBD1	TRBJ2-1	CASSQALGQGSLGEQFF
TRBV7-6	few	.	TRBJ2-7	CASSLSAVFSYEQYF
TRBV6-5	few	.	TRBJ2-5	CASSYSLRRGETQYF
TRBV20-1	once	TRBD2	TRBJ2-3	CSALGGGNADTQYF
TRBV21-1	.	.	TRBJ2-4	CASSTSPGQGVAKNIQYF
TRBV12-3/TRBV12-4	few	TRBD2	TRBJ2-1	CASSLSLAGVSEQFF
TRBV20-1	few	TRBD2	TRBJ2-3	CSATSGAGTDTQYF
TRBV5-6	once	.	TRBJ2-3	CASSLASTWGEDGTDTQYF
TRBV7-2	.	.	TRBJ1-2	CASSLASGVEANYGYTF
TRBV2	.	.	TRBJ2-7	CASRPRQDLYEQYF
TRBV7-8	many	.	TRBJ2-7	CASSFRPFGLSYEQYF
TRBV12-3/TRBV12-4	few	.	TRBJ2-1	CASSTSRLLVGEQFF
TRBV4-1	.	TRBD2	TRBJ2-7	CASSLQRDYYEQYF
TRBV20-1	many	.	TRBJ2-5	CSATGGQETQYF
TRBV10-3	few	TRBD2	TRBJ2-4	CAISVGLAGGSKNIQYF
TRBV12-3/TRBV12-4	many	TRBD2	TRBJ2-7	CASSLGSGNSYEQYF